The 9 T cell receptor beta chains in this list originate from one sample, sequenced in a study of metastatic and nonmetastatic thyroid tumors (dated by TCRdb to 2020 to 2022). Library method: PCR. Sequencing was performed on an Illumina HiSeq 4000. TCRdb redid the processing of the public reads, applying fastp at Q25 and MiXCR, and retained in-frame beta chains. Here the sample has about 56,000 clones; 25% to 35% occur a single time. The ten biggest clones cover around a sixth of the sample. Before undergoing thyroid surgery, none of the patients had been given any kind of treatment. The specimen was blood. All receptors come from a female donor with papillary thyroid cancer or a benign thyroid nodule (not recorded which). Some clones in this sample may be carry-over from other donors' samples.

A few counts support this clone. V is TRBV6-6 and J is TRBJ2-7; weak D call: TRBD2 (5 bases). The CDR3 sequence is 14 residues long. Per the germline V gene, CDR1 is MNHNY and CDR2 is SVGAGI (reference sequence). V dropped 5 bases and J dropped 0 bases, with 11 bases sitting between them. The chain's CDR3 is CASSTPAGSYEQYF. CDR3 sequence (DNA): TGTGCCAGCAGTACTCCCGCGGGCTCCTACGAGCAGTACTTC.

Only a few counts were recorded for this clone. V gene TRBV6-2 or TRBV6-3 combines with J gene TRBJ1-5; D unclear. The CDR3 spans 12 residues. The germline CDR1 and CDR2 sequences are MNHEY and SVGEGT. V gave up 6 bases and J gave up 4 bases, with 7 bases separating them. The DNA of the CDR3 is TGTGCCAGCAGCCTAAGTAATCAGCCCCAGCATTTT. Translated, it gives CASSLSNQPQHF.

The chain employs TRBV12-5 and TRBJ2-1; the D gene is possibly TRBD2 (6 bases). Germline V gene data show CDR1 as LGHNT and CDR2 as FRNRAP. The CDR3 has 15 residues. Trimming stripped 2 bases from V and 9 bases from J, with 17 bases between. CDR3 in DNA: TGTGCTAGTGGTTTGACGGGAGCCTCTGAGAGTGAGCAGTTCTTC. It encodes CASGLTGASESEQFF.

Note on this clone: This may come from a read error, since a much larger clone is one base off. V usage is TRBV12-3 or TRBV12-4 and J usage is TRBJ2-7, with TRBD2 matching over 10 bases. The CDR3 runs 16 residues. V gave up 2 bases and J gave up 3 bases; unmatched junction bases: 7. This CDR3 is CASSLSVLAGDYEQYF. CDR3 DNA: TGTGCCAGCAGTTTATCTGTGCTAGCGGGAGACTACGAGCAGTACTTC.

This clone has just a few counts. The rearrangement joins TRBV12-3 or TRBV12-4 to TRBJ1-2; D is ambiguous. The CDR3 spans 12 residues. V gave up 3 bases and J gave up 1 base, with 3 bases separating them. CDR3 region: CASSFSNYGYTF. The CDR3 nucleotides read TGTGCCAGCAGTTTCAGTAACTATGGCTACACCTTC.

The rearrangement joins TRBV28 to TRBJ1-5; D is unclear. Germline V CDR1 and CDR2: MDHEN, SYDVKM. The CDR3 extends over 13 amino acids. Trimming shortened V by 3 bases and J by 2 bases, and 5 bases separated the two germline ends. CDR3 protein: CASSLSGNQPQHF. For the CDR3, the DNA is TGTGCCAGCAGTTTGAGTGGCAATCAGCCCCAGCATTTT.

This clone was observed once. This chain uses TRBV5-1 with TRBJ2-7, with 8 nucleotides matching TRBD1. Germline CDR1 SGHRS, CDR2 YFSETQ. The CDR3 loop spans 15 amino acids. The trim removed 3 bases at V and 0 bases at J, leaving 5 bases unmatched. The CDR3 spells CASSWGTGRSYEQYF. The CDR3 region has the DNA TGCGCCAGCAGCTGGGGGACAGGCCGCTCCTACGAGCAGTACTTC.

V and J are TRBV5-1 and TRBJ1-2; possibly TRBD1 for D (5 bases). Trimming pared 0 bases from V and 1 base from J, leaving 10 bases between. The CDR3 contains 15 residues. Germline CDR1 is SGHRS and CDR2 is YFSETQ. The CDR3 coding sequence is TGCGCCAGCAGCTTGGCCTCGCAGGGTAACTATGGCTACACCTTC. This encodes CASSLASQGNYGYTF.

The chain joins TRBV3-1 to TRBJ2-2; D is ambiguous. With 0 bases removed from V and 5 bases from J, the gap between germline ends came to 10 bases. The germline gives CDR1 LGHDT, CDR2 YNNKEL (reference sequence). This CDR3 is 15 amino acids long. The DNA for the CDR3 is TGTGCCAGCAGCCAAGATGGGGTGGTTACCGGGGAGCTGTTTTTT. This codes for CASSQDGVVTGELFF.